The present T cell receptor (beta chain) was sequenced within a study of neoadjuvant anti-PD-1 for oral cavity cancer. Overall study context: Patients without progression got a fourth dose around day 43. Whole-study findings and limits: After neoadjuvant nivolumab, PBMC T cell clonality was significantly higher in non-responders than responders.

These oral cavity squamous cell carcinomas were HPV-negative and locally advanced. Comments on this clone: Its cognate antigen is unknown.

Most PBMC samples had approximately 440 ng input DNA in six replicates. Measured with immunoSEQ multiplex PCR; TCRdb has only the in-frame clones, and not every one. This sample has 15,000 to 20,000 clones, with 60% to 70% found just once. The V and J ends lost 4 bases and 3 bases respectively, with 9 bases between them. CDR1 is MNHEY and CDR2 is SVGAGI in the germline V gene. The CDR3 has 13 residues. Sequenced material: PBMCs, taken before nivolumab (anti-PD-1) treatment. The sequence derives from a person between 40 and 79 years old with oral cavity squamous cell carcinoma. This chain joins TRBV6-5 and TRBJ1-2, with D hard to call. Here the CDR3 reads CASSLGKDYGYTF. The CDR3 DNA follows: TGTGCCAGCAGTTTGGGGAAGGACTATGGCTACACCTTC.